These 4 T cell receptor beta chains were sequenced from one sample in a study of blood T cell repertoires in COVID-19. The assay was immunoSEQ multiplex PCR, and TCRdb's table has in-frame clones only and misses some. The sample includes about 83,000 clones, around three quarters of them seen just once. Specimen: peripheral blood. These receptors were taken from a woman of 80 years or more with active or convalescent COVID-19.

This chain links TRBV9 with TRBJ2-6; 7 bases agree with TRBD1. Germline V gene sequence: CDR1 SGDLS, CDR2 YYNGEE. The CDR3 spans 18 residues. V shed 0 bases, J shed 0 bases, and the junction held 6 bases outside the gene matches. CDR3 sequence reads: CASSVDPSGGSGANVLTF. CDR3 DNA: TGTGCCAGCAGCGTAGATCCCTCAGGGGGCTCTGGGGCCAACGTCCTGACTTTC.

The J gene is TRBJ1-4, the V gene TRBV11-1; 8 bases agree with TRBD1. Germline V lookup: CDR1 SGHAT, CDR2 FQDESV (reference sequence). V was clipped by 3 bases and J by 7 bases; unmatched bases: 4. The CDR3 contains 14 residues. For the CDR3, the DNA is TGTGCCAGCAGCTTCAACAGGGGGAGTGAAAAACTGTTTTTT. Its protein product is CASSFNRGSEKLFF.

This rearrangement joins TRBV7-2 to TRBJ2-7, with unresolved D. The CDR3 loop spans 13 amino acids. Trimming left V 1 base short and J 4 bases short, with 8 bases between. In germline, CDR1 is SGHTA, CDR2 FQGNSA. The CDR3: CASSLVTGYEQYF. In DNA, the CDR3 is TGTGCCAGCAGCTTAGTTACCGGTTACGAGCAGTACTTC.

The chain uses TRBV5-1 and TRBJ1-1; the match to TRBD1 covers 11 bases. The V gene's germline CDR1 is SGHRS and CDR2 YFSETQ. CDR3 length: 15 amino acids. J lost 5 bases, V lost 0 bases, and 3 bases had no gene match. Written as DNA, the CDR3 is TGCGCCAGCAGCTTGGGGGACAGGGGGAATACTGAAGCTTTCTTT. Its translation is CASSLGDRGNTEAFF.